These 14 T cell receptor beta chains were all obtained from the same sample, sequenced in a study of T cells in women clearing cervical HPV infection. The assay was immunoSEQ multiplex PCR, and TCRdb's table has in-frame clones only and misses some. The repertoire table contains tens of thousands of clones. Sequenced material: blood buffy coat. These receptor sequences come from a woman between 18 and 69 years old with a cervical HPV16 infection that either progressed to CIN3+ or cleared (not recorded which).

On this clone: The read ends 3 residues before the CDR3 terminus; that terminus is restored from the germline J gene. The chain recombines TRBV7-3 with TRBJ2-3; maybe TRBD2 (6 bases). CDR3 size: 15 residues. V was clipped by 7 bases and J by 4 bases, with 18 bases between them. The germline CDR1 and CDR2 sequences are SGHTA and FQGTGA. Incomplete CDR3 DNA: TGTGCCAGCAACTTGGGGGGAGTAGGCGCAGATACG. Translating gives CASNLGGVGADT. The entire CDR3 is CASNLGGVGADTQYF.

CDR3 loop: CASSPETGTEAFF. The part of the CDR3 DNA that was read is TGTGCCAGCTCACCGGAGACAGGCACTGAA. V is TRBV18 and J is TRBJ1-1; D might be TRBD1 (6 bases). The read falls 3 residues short of the CDR3 end, and the missing part is taken from the germline J gene. CDR1 is KGHSH, CDR2 LQKENI, per germline. V was shortened by 3 bases and J by 4 bases, with 9 bases between the two germline ends. The CDR3 spans 13 residues.

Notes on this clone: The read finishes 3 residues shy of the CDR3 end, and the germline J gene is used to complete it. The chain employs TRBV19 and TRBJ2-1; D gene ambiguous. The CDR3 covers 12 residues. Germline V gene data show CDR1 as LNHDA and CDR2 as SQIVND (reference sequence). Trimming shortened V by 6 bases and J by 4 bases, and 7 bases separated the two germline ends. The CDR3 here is CASSHPYNEQFF. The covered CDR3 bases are TGTGCCAGTAGCCATCCATACAATGAG.

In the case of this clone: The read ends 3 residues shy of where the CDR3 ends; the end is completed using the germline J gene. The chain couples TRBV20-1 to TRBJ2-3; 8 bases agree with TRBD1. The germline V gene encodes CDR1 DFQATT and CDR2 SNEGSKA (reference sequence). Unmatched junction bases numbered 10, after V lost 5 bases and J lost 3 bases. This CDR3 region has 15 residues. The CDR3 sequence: CSAPDRGPETDTQYF. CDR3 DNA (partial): TGCAGTGCTCCAGACAGGGGACCGGAGACAGATACG.

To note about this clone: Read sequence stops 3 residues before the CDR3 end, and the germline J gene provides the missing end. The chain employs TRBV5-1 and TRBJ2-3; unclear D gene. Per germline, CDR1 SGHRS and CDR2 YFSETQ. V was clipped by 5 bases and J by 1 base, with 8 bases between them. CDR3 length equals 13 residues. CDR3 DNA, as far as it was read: TGCGCCAGCAGGGCACGAGGCACAGATACG. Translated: CASRARGTDT. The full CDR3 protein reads CASRARGTDTQYF. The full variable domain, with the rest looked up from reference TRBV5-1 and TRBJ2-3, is KAGVTQTPRYLIKTRGQQVTLSCSPISGHRSVSWYQQTPGQGLQFLFEYFSETQRNKGNFPGRFSGRQFSNSRSEMNVSTLELGDSALYLCASRARGTDTQYFGPGTRLTVL.

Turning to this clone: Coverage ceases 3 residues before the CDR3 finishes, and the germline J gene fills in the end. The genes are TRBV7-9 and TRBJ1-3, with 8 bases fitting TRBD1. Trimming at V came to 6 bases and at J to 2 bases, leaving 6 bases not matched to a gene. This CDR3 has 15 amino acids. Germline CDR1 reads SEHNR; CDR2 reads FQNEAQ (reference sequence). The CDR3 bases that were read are TGTGCCAGCAGGGCGGACAGGGATCCTGGAAACACC. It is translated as CASRADRDPGNT. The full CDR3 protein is CASRADRDPGNTIYF.

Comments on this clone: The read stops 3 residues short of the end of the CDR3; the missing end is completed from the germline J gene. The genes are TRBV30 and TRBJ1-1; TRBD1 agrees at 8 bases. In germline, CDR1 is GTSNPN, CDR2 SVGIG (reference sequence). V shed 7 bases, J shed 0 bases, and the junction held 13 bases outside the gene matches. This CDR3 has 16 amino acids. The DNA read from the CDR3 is TGTGCCTCTGGGAAAGACAGGGGAAACATGAACACTGAA. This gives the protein CASGKDRGNMNTE. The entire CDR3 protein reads CASGKDRGNMNTEAFF.

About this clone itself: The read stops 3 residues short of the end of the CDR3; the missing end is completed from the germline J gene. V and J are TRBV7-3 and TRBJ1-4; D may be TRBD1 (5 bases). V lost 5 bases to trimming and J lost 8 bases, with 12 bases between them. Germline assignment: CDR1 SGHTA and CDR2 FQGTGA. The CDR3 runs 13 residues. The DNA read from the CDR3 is TGTGCCAGCAGCCGAGGACAAGGAGAAAAA. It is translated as CASSRGQGEK. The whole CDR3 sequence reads CASSRGQGEKLFF.

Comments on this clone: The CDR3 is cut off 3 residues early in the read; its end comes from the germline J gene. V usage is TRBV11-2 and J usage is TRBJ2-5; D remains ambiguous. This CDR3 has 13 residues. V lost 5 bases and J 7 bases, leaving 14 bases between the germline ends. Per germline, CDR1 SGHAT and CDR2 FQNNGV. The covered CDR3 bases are TGTGCCAGCAGCGCGGCCTTGGCCGGGACC. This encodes CASSAALAGT. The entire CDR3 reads CASSAALAGTQYF.

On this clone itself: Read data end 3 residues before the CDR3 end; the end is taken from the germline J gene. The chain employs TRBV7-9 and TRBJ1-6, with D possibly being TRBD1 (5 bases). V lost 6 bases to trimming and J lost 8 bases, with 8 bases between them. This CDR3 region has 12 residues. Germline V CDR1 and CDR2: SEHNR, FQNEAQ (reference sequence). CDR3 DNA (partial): TGTGCCAGCAGAAGAGGGGATTCACCC. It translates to CASRRGDSP. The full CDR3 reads CASRRGDSPLHF.

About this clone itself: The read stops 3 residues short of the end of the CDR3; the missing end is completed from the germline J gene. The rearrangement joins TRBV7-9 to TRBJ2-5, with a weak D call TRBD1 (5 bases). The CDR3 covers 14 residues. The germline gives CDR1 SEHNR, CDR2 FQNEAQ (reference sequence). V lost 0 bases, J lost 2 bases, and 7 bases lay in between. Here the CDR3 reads CASSLATAQETQYF. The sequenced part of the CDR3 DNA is TGTGCCAGCAGCTTAGCGACAGCTCAAGAGACC.

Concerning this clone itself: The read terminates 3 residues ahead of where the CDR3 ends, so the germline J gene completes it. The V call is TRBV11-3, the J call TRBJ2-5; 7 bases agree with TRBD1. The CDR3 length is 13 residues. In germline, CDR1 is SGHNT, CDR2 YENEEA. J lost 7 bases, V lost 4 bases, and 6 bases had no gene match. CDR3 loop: CASSSDRVGTQYF. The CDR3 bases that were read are TGTGCCAGCAGCTCAGACAGGGTCGGGACC.

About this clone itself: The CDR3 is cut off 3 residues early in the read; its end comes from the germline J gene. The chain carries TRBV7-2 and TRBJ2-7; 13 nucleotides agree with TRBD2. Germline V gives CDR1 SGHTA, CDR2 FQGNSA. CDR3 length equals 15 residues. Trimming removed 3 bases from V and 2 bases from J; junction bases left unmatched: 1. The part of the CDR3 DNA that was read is TGTGCCAGCAGCTTGGGACTAGCGGGGACCTACGAG. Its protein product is CASSLGLAGTYE. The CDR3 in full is CASSLGLAGTYEQYF.

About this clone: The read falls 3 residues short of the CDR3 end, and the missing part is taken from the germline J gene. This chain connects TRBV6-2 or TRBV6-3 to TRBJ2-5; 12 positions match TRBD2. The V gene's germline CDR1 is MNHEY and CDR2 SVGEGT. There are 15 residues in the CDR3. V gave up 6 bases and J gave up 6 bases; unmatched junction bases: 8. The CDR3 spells CASSDTSGGKKTQYF. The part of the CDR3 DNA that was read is TGTGCCAGCAGCGACACTAGCGGGGGGAAAAAGACC.